The clone carrying this T cell receptor (beta chain) was found many times. The CDR3 contains 14 residues. Germline-derived CDR1 and CDR2 are SEHNR and FQNEAQ (reference sequence). V gave up 0 bases and J gave up 6 bases, with 9 bases separating them. This sample is part of a study of blood T cells in healthy people across ages. With a J-beta primer mix and a sample-barcoded 5' primer, a second PCR ran roughly 6 to 11 cycles. TCRdb passed the 5' RACE reads through MiXCR, listing each CDR3 protein once. Among about 810,000 distinct CDR3 sequences, around 34% were seen once, and the ten largest hold 10% to 15%. Researchers report isolating at least 6.5 million PBMCs per sample.

The V gene is TRBV7-9, the J gene TRBJ2-1; D call uncertain. Input material: blood. The source of this sequence is a man between 18 and 29 years old in good health. The CDR3 region has the DNA TGTGCCAGCAGCTTAGCAACCTCACCCAATGAGCAGTTCTTC. Protein product: CASSLATSPNEQFF.